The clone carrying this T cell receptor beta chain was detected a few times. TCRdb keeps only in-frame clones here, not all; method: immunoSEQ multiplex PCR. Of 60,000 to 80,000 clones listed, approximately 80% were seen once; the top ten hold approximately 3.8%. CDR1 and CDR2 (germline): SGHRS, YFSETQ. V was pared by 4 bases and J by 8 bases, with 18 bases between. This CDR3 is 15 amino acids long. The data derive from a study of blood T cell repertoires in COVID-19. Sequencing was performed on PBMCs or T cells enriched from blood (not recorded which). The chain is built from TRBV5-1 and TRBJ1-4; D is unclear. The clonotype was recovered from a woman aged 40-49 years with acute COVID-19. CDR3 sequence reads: CASSMRGLTWEKLFF. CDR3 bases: TGCGCCAGCAGCATGAGAGGGCTAACGTGGGAAAAACTGTTTTTT.